These T cell receptor beta chains were read from a single sample in a study of cytotoxic CD8 clonotypes in ibrutinib-treated CLL. Profiled with immunoSEQ multiplex PCR; TCRdb holds only in-frame clones, not every one. The top ten hold around 5.9% of the sample, which has about 200,000 clones, roughly 65% seen once. Sequences were derived from PBMCs, sampled after 12 months of ibrutinib treatment. The origin of the receptors is a human donor with chronic lymphocytic leukemia. Each CDR3 is given with its conserved first and last residue. Fields, in order: clone size, V gene, J gene, D gene, CDR3 DNA, CDR3 protein. D genes are given only for firm matches. Size is omitted from some rows. Given values are once, few, many or a class for expanded clones.

abundance: .
v_gene: TRBV6-5
j_gene: TRBJ1-2
d_gene: .
CDR3nt: TGTGCCAGCAGTTACCAGGCAGGGAACTATGGCTACACCTTC
CDR3aa: CASSYQAGNYGYTF

abundance: few
v_gene: TRBV9
j_gene: TRBJ2-7
d_gene: TRBD2
CDR3nt: TGTGCCAGCAGCGTAAGTCTAGCGGGAGAGCCCTACGAGCAGTACTTC
CDR3aa: CASSVSLAGEPYEQYF

abundance: .
v_gene: TRBV5-1
j_gene: TRBJ1-4
d_gene: .
CDR3nt: TGCGCCAGCAGCTTGAACCCAGGGATTAATGAAAAACTGTTTTTT
CDR3aa: CASSLNPGINEKLFF

abundance: .
v_gene: TRBV25-1
j_gene: TRBJ1-2
d_gene: .
CDR3nt: TGTGCCAGCAGTGAAACAGGCCTGAACTATGGCTACACCTTC
CDR3aa: CASSETGLNYGYTF

abundance: .
v_gene: TRBV6-1
j_gene: TRBJ1-2
d_gene: .
CDR3nt: TGTGCCAGCAGAAAAGGGGGGGAGGGCTATGGCTACACCTTC
CDR3aa: CASRKGGEGYGYTF

abundance: few
v_gene: TRBV7-2
j_gene: TRBJ1-1
d_gene: TRBD1
CDR3nt: TGTGCCAGCAGCTTAGAGGGGACAGGAGCAAACACTGAAGCTTTCTTT
CDR3aa: CASSLEGTGANTEAFF

abundance: .
v_gene: TRBV7-9
j_gene: TRBJ2-7
d_gene: TRBD1
CDR3nt: TGTGCCAGCAGCTTAGTAACAGGGGCCGAGCAGTACTTC
CDR3aa: CASSLVTGAEQYF

abundance: .
v_gene: TRBV9
j_gene: TRBJ2-7
d_gene: .
CDR3nt: TGTGCCAGCAGCGAGGGGTCACTAGCCAGCTCCTACGAGCAGTACTTC
CDR3aa: CASSEGSLASSYEQYF

abundance: .
v_gene: TRBV19
j_gene: TRBJ1-5
d_gene: .
CDR3nt: TGTGCCAGTAGTGATCGTGCTCAGCCCCAGCATTTT
CDR3aa: CASSDRAQPQHF

abundance: once
v_gene: TRBV6-5
j_gene: TRBJ1-1
d_gene: .
CDR3nt: TGTGCCAGCACCATGACGGGGAACACTGAAGCTTTCTTT
CDR3aa: CASTMTGNTEAFF

abundance: .
v_gene: TRBV5-1
j_gene: TRBJ1-4
d_gene: .
CDR3nt: TGCGCCAGCAGCTTGGAACTAGGGAAGAATGAAAAACTGTTTTTT
CDR3aa: CASSLELGKNEKLFF

abundance: .
v_gene: TRBV7-3
j_gene: TRBJ1-1
d_gene: .
CDR3nt: TGTGCCAGCAGCTTAACGTTTCCAGGAGAAGCTTTCTTT
CDR3aa: CASSLTFPGEAFF

abundance: .
v_gene: TRBV27
j_gene: TRBJ1-5
d_gene: .
CDR3nt: TGTGCCAGCAGTTTATCGGGACTCGGGGGAGACCAGCATTTT
CDR3aa: CASSLSGLGGDQHF

abundance: .
v_gene: TRBV30
j_gene: TRBJ2-3
d_gene: TRBD2
CDR3nt: TGTGCCTGGAGTCCCTCTGCGAGCGGGGGCACGCAGTATTTT
CDR3aa: CAWSPSASGGTQYF

abundance: .
v_gene: TRBV29-1
j_gene: TRBJ2-1
d_gene: .
CDR3nt: TGCAGCGTTGGCAGGGGGGCTCACTCCTACAATGAGCAGTTCTTC
CDR3aa: CSVGRGAHSYNEQFF

abundance: once
v_gene: TRBV4-2
j_gene: TRBJ2-4
d_gene: .
CDR3nt: TGTGCCAGCAGCCAAGGGGGCGCCAAAAACATTCAGTACTTC
CDR3aa: CASSQGGAKNIQYF

abundance: few
v_gene: TRBV5-4
j_gene: TRBJ2-3
d_gene: TRBD2
CDR3nt: TGTGCCAGCAGTCCGGGGGGACCCACAGATACGCAGTATTTT
CDR3aa: CASSPGGPTDTQYF

abundance: .
v_gene: TRBV2
j_gene: TRBJ2-1
d_gene: .
CDR3nt: TGTGCCAGCAGTGTTTGGGGGGACGCCTACAATGAGCAGTTCTTC
CDR3aa: CASSVWGDAYNEQFF

abundance: .
v_gene: TRBV9
j_gene: TRBJ1-3
d_gene: .
CDR3nt: TGTGCCAGCAGCGCCGACCGGACTACCTCTGGAAACACCATATATTTT
CDR3aa: CASSADRTTSGNTIYF

abundance: .
v_gene: TRBV28
j_gene: TRBJ1-2
d_gene: .
CDR3nt: TGTGCCAGCCGAGGCTCGGGGGGCGCTGGCTATGGCTACACCTTC
CDR3aa: CASRGSGGAGYGYTF

abundance: .
v_gene: TRBV2
j_gene: TRBJ1-1
d_gene: TRBD1
CDR3nt: TGTGCCAGCGGTCGACAGGGGGCGCCGGACACTGAAGCTTTCTTT
CDR3aa: CASGRQGAPDTEAFF

abundance: .
v_gene: TRBV6-1
j_gene: TRBJ1-5
d_gene: .
CDR3nt: TGTGCCAGCAGTGAAAAACCGTCAGGGACCTATCAGCCCCAGCATTTT
CDR3aa: CASSEKPSGTYQPQHF

abundance: .
v_gene: TRBV14
j_gene: TRBJ1-1
d_gene: TRBD1
CDR3nt: TGTGCCAGCAGCCGGGACAGGGAAACTGAAGCTTTCTTT
CDR3aa: CASSRDRETEAFF

abundance: once
v_gene: TRBV6-5
j_gene: TRBJ2-6
d_gene: .
CDR3nt: TGTGCCAGCAGAGTACCAGGAGGGGCCAACGTCCTGACTTTC
CDR3aa: CASRVPGGANVLTF

abundance: .
v_gene: TRBV6-5
j_gene: TRBJ1-3
d_gene: TRBD1
CDR3nt: TGTGCCAGCAGCCAACCTACAGGGGCGGGAAACACCATATATTTT
CDR3aa: CASSQPTGAGNTIYF

abundance: few
v_gene: TRBV30
j_gene: TRBJ1-1
d_gene: .
CDR3nt: TGTGCCTGGAGTGTATGGTACGGTTACACTGAAGCTTTCTTT
CDR3aa: CAWSVWYGYTEAFF

abundance: .
v_gene: TRBV15
j_gene: TRBJ2-7
d_gene: .
CDR3nt: TGTGCCACCAGCAGAGAGTGGCAGTCCTACGAGCAGTACTTC
CDR3aa: CATSREWQSYEQYF

abundance: few
v_gene: TRBV28
j_gene: TRBJ2-6
d_gene: .
CDR3nt: TGTGCCAGCAGTTCACTCGGCGCCGGGGCCAACGTCCTGACTTTC
CDR3aa: CASSSLGAGANVLTF

abundance: few
v_gene: TRBV7-9
j_gene: TRBJ1-6
d_gene: .
CDR3nt: TGTGCCAGCAGCTTAAACAGCGGTAATTCACCCCTCCACTTT
CDR3aa: CASSLNSGNSPLHF

abundance: .
v_gene: TRBV9
j_gene: TRBJ2-2
d_gene: TRBD2
CDR3nt: TGTGCCAGCAGCTTCGTAGCGGGAGGTCTCACCGGGGAGCTGTTTTTT
CDR3aa: CASSFVAGGLTGELFF

abundance: .
v_gene: TRBV13
j_gene: TRBJ1-1
d_gene: .
CDR3nt: TGTGCCAGCAGCCGAAGGGCTGAAGCTTTCTTT
CDR3aa: CASSRRAEAFF

abundance: few
v_gene: TRBV9
j_gene: TRBJ2-1
d_gene: .
CDR3nt: TGTGCCAGCAGCGTAACCCAGGGGACTACCAACAATGAGCAGTTCTTC
CDR3aa: CASSVTQGTTNNEQFF

abundance: .
v_gene: TRBV4-2
j_gene: TRBJ1-2
d_gene: .
CDR3nt: TGTGCCAGCAGCCCAGCCAGCTTTGAGCGGGGCTACACCTTC
CDR3aa: CASSPASFERGYTF

abundance: .
v_gene: TRBV7-8
j_gene: TRBJ1-1
d_gene: .
CDR3nt: TGTGCCAGCAGCCGTGAACTATACACTGAAGCTTTCTTT
CDR3aa: CASSRELYTEAFF

abundance: .
v_gene: TRBV28
j_gene: TRBJ1-2
d_gene: .
CDR3nt: TGTGCCACCCAAGGAGAGGTTATTAACTATGGCTACACCTTC
CDR3aa: CATQGEVINYGYTF

abundance: .
v_gene: TRBV6-1
j_gene: TRBJ2-7
d_gene: .
CDR3nt: TGTGCCAGCAGTGAACCCGGGTCACCCTCCTACGAGCAGTACTTC
CDR3aa: CASSEPGSPSYEQYF